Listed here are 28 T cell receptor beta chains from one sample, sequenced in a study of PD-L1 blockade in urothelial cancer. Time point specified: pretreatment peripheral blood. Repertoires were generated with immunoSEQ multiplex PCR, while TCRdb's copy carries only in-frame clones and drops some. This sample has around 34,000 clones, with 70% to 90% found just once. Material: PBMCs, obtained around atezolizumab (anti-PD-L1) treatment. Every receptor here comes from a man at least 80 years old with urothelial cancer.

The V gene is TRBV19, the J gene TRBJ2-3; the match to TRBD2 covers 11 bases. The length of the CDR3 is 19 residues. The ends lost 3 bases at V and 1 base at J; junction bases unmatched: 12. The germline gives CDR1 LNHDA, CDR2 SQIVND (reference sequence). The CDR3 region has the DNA TGTGCCAGTAGTATGGCTAGCGGGAGGACTCTCACCGGCACAGATACGCAGTATTTT. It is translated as CASSMASGRTLTGTDTQYF. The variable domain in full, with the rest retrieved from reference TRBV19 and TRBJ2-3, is DGGITQSPKYLFRKEGQNVTLSCEQNLNHDAMYWYRQDPGQGLRLIYYSQIVNDFQKGDIAEGYSVSREKKESFPLTVTSAQKNPTAFYLCASSMASGRTLTGTDTQYFGPGTRLTVL.

The CDR3 DNA reads as TGTGCCAGCAGTGAAGGGTCAGGGGTTACGGATACGCAGTATTTT. Translated: CASSEGSGVTDTQYF. The V gene is TRBV25-1, the J gene TRBJ2-3, with D possibly being TRBD1 (6 bases). The V and J ends lost 2 bases and 6 bases respectively, with 15 bases between them. This CDR3 contains 15 residues. The germline gives CDR1 MGHDK, CDR2 SYGVNS.

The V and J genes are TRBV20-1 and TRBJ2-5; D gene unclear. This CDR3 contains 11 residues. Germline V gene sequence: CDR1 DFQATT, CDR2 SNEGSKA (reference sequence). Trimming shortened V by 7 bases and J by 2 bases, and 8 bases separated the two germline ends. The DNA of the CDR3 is TGCAGTGGAGGCGTACAAGAGACCCAGTACTTC. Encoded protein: CSGGVQETQYF.

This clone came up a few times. The CDR3 coding sequence is TGTGCCAGCAGCTTGCGCAGTTTCTATGGCTACACCTTC. Translation gives CASSLRSFYGYTF. The chain is built from TRBV5-6 and TRBJ1-2; D ambiguous. V was pared by 1 base and J by 4 bases, with 8 bases between. The CDR3 has 13 residues. Germline CDR1 reads SGHDT; CDR2 reads YYEEEE.

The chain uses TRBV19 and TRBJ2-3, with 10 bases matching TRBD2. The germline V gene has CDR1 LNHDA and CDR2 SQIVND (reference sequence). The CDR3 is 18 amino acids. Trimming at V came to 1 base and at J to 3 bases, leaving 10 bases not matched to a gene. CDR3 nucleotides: TGTGCCAGTAGTATAGGATCGACTAGCGGGTATGCGACAGATACGCAGTATTTT. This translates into CASSIGSTSGYATDTQYF.

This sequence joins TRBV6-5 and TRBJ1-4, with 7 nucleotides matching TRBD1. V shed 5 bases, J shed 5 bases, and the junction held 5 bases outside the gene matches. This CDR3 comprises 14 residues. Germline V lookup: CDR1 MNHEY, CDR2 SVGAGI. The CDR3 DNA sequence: TGTGCCAGCAGTCGGGACAGACAGAATGAAAAACTGTTTTTT. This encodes CASSRDRQNEKLFF.

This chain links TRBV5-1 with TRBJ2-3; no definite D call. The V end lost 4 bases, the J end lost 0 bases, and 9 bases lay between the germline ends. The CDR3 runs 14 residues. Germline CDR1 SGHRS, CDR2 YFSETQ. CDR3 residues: CASSRDKSTDTQYF. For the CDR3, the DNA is TGCGCCAGCAGCCGTGACAAGAGCACAGATACGCAGTATTTT. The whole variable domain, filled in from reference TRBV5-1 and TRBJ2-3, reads KAGVTQTPRYLIKTRGQQVTLSCSPISGHRSVSWYQQTPGQGLQFLFEYFSETQRNKGNFPGRFSGRQFSNSRSEMNVSTLELGDSALYLCASSRDKSTDTQYFGPGTRLTVL.

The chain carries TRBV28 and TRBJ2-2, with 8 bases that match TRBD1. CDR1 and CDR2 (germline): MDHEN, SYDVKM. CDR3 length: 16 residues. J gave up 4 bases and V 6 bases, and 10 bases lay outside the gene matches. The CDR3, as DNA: TGTGCCAGCAGACCTTCAGGGGGCAGAGGCACCGGGGAGCTGTTTTTT. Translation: CASRPSGGRGTGELFF.

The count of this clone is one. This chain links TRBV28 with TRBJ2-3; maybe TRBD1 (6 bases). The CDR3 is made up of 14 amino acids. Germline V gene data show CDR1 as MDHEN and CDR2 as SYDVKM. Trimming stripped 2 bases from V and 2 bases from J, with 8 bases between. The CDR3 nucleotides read TGTGCCAGCAGTTTAGGGACACCCACAGATACGCAGTATTTT. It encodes CASSLGTPTDTQYF.

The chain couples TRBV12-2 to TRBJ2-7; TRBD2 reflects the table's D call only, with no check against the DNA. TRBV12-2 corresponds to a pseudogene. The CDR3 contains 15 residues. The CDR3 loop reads CASRSVAGASYEQYF. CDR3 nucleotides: TGTGCAAGTCGCTCCGTAGCGGGAGCCTCCTACGAGCAGTACTTC.

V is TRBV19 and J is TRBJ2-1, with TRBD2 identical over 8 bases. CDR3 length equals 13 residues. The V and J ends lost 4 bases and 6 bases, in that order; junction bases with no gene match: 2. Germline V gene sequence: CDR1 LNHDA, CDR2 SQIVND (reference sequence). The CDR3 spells CASSSGRFNEQFF. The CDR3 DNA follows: TGTGCCAGTAGTAGCGGGAGGTTCAATGAGCAGTTCTTC.

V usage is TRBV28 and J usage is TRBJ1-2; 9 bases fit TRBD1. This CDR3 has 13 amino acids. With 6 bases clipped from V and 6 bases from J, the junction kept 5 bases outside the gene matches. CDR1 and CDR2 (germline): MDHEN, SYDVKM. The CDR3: CASSQGQGNGYTF. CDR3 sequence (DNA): TGTGCCAGCAGCCAGGGACAGGGTAATGGCTACACCTTC.

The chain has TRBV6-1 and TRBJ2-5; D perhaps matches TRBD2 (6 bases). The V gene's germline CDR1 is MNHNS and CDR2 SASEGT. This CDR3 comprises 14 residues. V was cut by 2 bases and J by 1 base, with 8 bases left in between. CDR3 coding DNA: TGTGCCAGCAGTGAACAGGGAGGCCAAGAGACCCAGTACTTC. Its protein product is CASSEQGGQETQYF.

DNA of the CDR3: TGCGCCAGCAGCTTGGAAGGGAGAGGTCAGCCCCAGCATTTT. Its protein product is CASSLEGRGQPQHF. The V gene is TRBV5-1, the J gene TRBJ1-5, with D uncertain. Trimming took off 0 bases at V and 6 bases at J, with 10 bases between the two ends. Germline CDR1 reads SGHRS; CDR2 reads YFSETQ. This CDR3 region has 14 residues. Using reference TRBV5-1 and TRBJ1-5 for the parts outside the CDR3, the full variable domain is KAGVTQTPRYLIKTRGQQVTLSCSPISGHRSVSWYQQTPGQGLQFLFEYFSETQRNKGNFPGRFSGRQFSNSRSEMNVSTLELGDSALYLCASSLEGRGQPQHFGDGTRLSIL.

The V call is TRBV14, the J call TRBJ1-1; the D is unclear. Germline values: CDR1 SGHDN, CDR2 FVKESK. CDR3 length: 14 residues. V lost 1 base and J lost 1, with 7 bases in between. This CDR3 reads CASSQVPGNTEAFF. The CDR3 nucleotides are TGTGCCAGCAGCCAAGTTCCGGGGAACACTGAAGCTTTCTTT.

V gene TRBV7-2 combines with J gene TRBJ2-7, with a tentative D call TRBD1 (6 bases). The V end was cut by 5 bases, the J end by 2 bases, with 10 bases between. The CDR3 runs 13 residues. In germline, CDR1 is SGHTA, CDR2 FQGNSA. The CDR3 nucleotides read TGTGCCAGCAGCCCCGACAGGACCTACGAGCAGTACTTC. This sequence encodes CASSPDRTYEQYF.

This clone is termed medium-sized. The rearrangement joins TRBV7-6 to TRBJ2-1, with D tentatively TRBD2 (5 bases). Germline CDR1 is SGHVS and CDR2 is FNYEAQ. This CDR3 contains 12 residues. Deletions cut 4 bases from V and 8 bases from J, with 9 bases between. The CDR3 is CASSSLADEQFF. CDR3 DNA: TGTGCCAGCAGCTCCCTAGCCGATGAGCAGTTCTTC.

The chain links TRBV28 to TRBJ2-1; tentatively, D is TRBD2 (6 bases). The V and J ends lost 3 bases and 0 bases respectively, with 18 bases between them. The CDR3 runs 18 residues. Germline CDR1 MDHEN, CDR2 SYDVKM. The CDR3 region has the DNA TGTGCCAGCAGTTTCTCTCCGGGACTCGGAAGCTCCTACAATGAGCAGTTCTTC. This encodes CASSFSPGLGSSYNEQFF.

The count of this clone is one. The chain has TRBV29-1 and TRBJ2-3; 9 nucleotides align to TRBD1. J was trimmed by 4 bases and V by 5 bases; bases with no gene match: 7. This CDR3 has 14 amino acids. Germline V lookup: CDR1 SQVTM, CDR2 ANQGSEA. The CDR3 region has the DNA TGCAGCGTTTCCCAGGGACAGGGCCCAGATACGCAGTATTTT. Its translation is CSVSQGQGPDTQYF.

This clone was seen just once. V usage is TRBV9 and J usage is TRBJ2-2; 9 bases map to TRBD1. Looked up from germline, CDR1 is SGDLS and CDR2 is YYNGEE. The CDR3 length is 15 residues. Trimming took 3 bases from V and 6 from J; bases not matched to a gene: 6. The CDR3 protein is CASSGGGTGPGELFF. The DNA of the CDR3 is TGTGCCAGCAGCGGGGGGGGGACAGGGCCCGGGGAGCTGTTTTTT.

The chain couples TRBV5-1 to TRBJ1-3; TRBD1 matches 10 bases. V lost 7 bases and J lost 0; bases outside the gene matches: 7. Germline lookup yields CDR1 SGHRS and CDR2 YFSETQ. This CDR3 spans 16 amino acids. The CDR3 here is CASAGQGSFSGNTIYF. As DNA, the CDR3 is TGCGCCAGCGCGGGACAGGGGTCCTTCTCTGGAAACACCATATATTTT.

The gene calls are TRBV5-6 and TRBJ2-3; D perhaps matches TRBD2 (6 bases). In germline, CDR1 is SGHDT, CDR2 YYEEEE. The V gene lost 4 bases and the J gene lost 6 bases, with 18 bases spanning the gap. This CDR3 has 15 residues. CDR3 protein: CASSPGGLKRDTQYF. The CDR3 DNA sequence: TGTGCCAGCAGCCCCGGAGGGCTAAAACGGGATACGCAGTATTTT.

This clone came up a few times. Here the CDR3 DNA reads TGTGCCAGTAGTATAGGCCAAGGGGGCCCCATGAACACTGAAGCTTTCTTT. It translates to CASSIGQGGPMNTEAFF. The chain uses TRBV19 and TRBJ1-1, with 7 bases identical to TRBD1. The CDR3 is 17 residues long. With 1 base clipped from V and 0 bases from J, the junction kept 8 bases outside the gene matches. CDR1 and CDR2 (germline): LNHDA, SQIVND (reference sequence).

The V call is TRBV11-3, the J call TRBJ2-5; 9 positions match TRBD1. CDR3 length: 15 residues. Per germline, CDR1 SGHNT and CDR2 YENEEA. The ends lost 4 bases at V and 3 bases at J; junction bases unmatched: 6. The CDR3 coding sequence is TGTGCCAGCAGCTCACCACGACAGGGGGAAGAGACCCAGTACTTC. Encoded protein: CASSSPRQGEETQYF.

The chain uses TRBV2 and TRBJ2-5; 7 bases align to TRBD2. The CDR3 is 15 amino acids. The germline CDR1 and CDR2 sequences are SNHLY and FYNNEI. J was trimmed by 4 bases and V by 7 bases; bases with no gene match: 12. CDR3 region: CASMPTSPPGETQYF. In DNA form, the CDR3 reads TGTGCCAGCATGCCGACTAGCCCCCCAGGAGAGACCCAGTACTTC.

The CDR3 spells CAIRMDSGGAGYTF. CDR3 bases: TGTGCCATCAGAATGGACAGCGGAGGAGCAGGCTACACCTTC. This chain links TRBV10-3 with TRBJ1-2; D might be TRBD1 (6 bases). The CDR3 has 14 residues. The ends were cut back, 6 bases at V and 8 bases at J, with 19 bases in the middle. CDR1 is ENHRY, CDR2 SYGVKD, per germline.

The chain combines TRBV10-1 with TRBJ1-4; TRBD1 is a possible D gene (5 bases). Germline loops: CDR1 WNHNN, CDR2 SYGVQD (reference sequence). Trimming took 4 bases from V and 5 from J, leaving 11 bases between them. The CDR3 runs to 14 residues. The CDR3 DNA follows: TGCGCCAGCAGTGGGAACAGGAAGAATGAAAAACTGTTTTTT. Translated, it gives CASSGNRKNEKLFF.

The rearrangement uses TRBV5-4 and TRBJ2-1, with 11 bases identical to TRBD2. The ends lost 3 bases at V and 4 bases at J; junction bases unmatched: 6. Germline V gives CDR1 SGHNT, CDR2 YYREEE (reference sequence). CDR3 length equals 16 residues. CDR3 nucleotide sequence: TGTGCCAGCAGCTCAGGGACTAGCGGACCGTACAATGAGCAGTTCTTC. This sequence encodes CASSSGTSGPYNEQFF. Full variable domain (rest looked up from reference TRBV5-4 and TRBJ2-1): ETGVTQSPTHLIKTRGQQVTLRCSSQSGHNTVSWYQQALGQGPQFIFQYYREEENGRGNFPPRFSGLQFPNYSSELNVNALELDDSALYLCASSSGTSGPYNEQFFGPGTRLTVL.